A selection of T cell receptor beta chains follows, all from one sample in a study of OX40 agonist ivuxolimab in advanced cancers. TCRdb keeps only in-frame clones here, not all; method: immunoSEQ multiplex PCR. The sample carries about 93,000 clones, approximately 94% recorded once. Specimen: CD4+ or CD8+ T cells sorted from blood, collected in a trial of the OX40 agonist ivuxolimab. These TCRs come from an adult with an advanced solid tumor such as melanoma, head and neck, liver or kidney cancer. CDR3s include the opening cysteine and the closing phenylalanine or tryptophan. The D gene is left open where the match is weak. The size entry is marked missing in some rows and otherwise reads once, few, many or a size class.

clone size | J gene | V gene | D gene | CDR3 DNA | CDR3 protein
- | TRBJ2-7 | TRBV5-5 | - | TGTGCCAGCAACCGGGGGATATACGAGCAGTACTTC | CASNRGIYEQYF
- | TRBJ2-5 | TRBV6-1 | TRBD1 | TGTGCCAGCAGTCATTTTGGACAGGCCCAAGAGACCCAGTACTTC | CASSHFGQAQETQYF
- | TRBJ2-7 | TRBV6-9 | - | TGTGCCAGCAGTTCTGTAGGGGACGGCTACGAGCAGTACTTC | CASSSVGDGYEQYF
- | TRBJ2-2 | TRBV11-3 | - | TGTGCCAGCAGGACACAGGGGAACACCGGGGAGCTGTTTTTT | CASRTQGNTGELFF
- | TRBJ2-1 | TRBV7-6 | TRBD2 | TGTGCCAGCAGCTCCGAACGACTAGCGGGGGCCAATGAGCAGTTCTTC | CASSSERLAGANEQFF
- | TRBJ2-2 | TRBV9 | - | TGTGCCAGCAGCGTGGGGACTCCCGGGGAGCTGTTTTTT | CASSVGTPGELFF
- | TRBJ2-2 | TRBV27 | - | TGTGCCAGCAGTTTGGGTTGGCTCACCGGGGAGCTGTTTTTT | CASSLGWLTGELFF
- | TRBJ2-1 | TRBV7-2 | TRBD2 | TGTGCCAGCAGCGTATACGCGGGAGGGCCGGGAAATGAGCAGTTCTTC | CASSVYAGGPGNEQFF
- | TRBJ2-7 | TRBV29-1 | - | TGCAGCGTTGAAGCGGGGGAAACCTACGAGCAGTACTTC | CSVEAGETYEQYF
- | TRBJ1-2 | TRBV2 | - | TGTGCCAGCAGTGAAGCTCAAGATTTCTTACAGGAGGAGGAGAACTATGGCTACACCTTC | CASSEAQDFLQEEENYGYTF
- | TRBJ1-2 | TRBV9 | - | TGTGCCAGCAGCGCCGACACAGCCTATGGCTACACCTTC | CASSADTAYGYTF
- | TRBJ1-3 | TRBV27 | TRBD1 | TGTGCCAGCAGTCCGGACAGGGCTCACGAAAACACCATATATTTT | CASSPDRAHENTIYF
- | TRBJ2-1 | TRBV11-2 | - | TGTGCCAGCAGCTTAGATGTCAGGGATGAGCAGTTCTTC | CASSLDVRDEQFF
once | TRBJ1-1 | TRBV5-1 | - | TGCGCCAGCAGCTTGGGCAGGGCAGGGACTGAAGCTTTCTTT | CASSLGRAGTEAFF
- | TRBJ2-7 | TRBV7-9 | - | TGTGCCAGCAGCTCGCCTGGTTCCTACGAGCAGTACTTC | CASSSPGSYEQYF
- | TRBJ2-1 | TRBV7-9 | - | TGTGCCAGCGCCCGACAGGCTAGCCTCAATGAGCAGTTCTTC | CASARQASLNEQFF
- | TRBJ2-5 | TRBV10-2 | TRBD1 | TGCGCCAGCAGTGACGGGCAGGGGGCATGGGAGACCCAGTACTTC | CASSDGQGAWETQYF
- | TRBJ1-2 | TRBV5-6 | TRBD1 | TGTGCCAGCACCTCAACAGGGGTTCATGGCTACACCTTC | CASTSTGVHGYTF
- | TRBJ1-2 | TRBV27 | - | TGTGCCAGCAGTGCCCAAAAGGCAGGGGCAAGGGGCTACACCTTC | CASSAQKAGARGYTF
- | TRBJ2-3 | TRBV19 | TRBD1 | TGTGCCAGTATCACATTTAGGAGGGACAGGGAGGATACGCAGTATTTT | CASITFRRDREDTQYF
- | TRBJ1-1 | TRBV15 | - | TGTGCCACCAGCACCCAAAGGGGGGGCGCTGAAGCTTTCTTT | CATSTQRGGAEAFF